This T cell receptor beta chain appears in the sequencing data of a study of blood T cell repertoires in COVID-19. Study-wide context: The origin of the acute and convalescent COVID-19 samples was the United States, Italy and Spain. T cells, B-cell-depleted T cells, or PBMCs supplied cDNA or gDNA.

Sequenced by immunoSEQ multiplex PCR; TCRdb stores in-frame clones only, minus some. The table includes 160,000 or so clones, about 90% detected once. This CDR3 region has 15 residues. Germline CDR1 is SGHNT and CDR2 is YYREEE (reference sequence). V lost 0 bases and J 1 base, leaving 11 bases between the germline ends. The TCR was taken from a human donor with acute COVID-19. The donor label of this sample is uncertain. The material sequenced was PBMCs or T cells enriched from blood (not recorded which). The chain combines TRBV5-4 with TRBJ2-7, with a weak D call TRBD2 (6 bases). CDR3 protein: CASSLGVRGSYEQYF. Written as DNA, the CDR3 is TGTGCCAGCAGCTTGGGTGTGCGGGGATCCTACGAGCAGTACTTC.